The next 14 T cell receptor beta chains were all read from a single sample in a study of CD8 T cells in ankylosing spondylitis. MiXCR, run by TCRdb on the 5' RACE reads, gives a single entry per CDR3 protein. Of fewer than 250,000 distinct CDR3 sequences in the sample, more than 9% were seen once. Specimen: blood, either unsorted or a sorted T cell fraction (not recorded which). Receptor source: a male donor with ankylosing spondylitis or in good health (not recorded which).

This clonotype has at least ten counts. The V and J genes are TRBV20-1 and TRBJ2-3; 10 nucleotides align to TRBD2. The junction had 2 bases not matched to a gene; V was cut back by 3 bases and J by 2 bases. The CDR3 contains 14 residues. Germline CDR1 DFQATT, CDR2 SNEGSKA (reference sequence). CDR3 residues: CSASTSGVTDTQYF. The CDR3, as DNA: TGCAGTGCTAGCACTAGCGGGGTCACAGATACGCAGTATTTT.

This clonotype was seen many times. The gene calls are TRBV5-1 and TRBJ2-3; D possibly corresponds to TRBD2 (6 bases). Deletions cut 4 bases from V and 1 base from J, with 16 bases between. Germline V lookup: CDR1 SGHRS, CDR2 YFSETQ. This CDR3 comprises 16 residues. DNA of the CDR3: TGCGCCAGCAGCCCCGACGGGACTCGTGGCACAGATACGCAGTATTTT. Its protein product is CASSPDGTRGTDTQYF.

Ten or more counts support this clonotype. The V gene is TRBV6-1, the J gene TRBJ2-3; D perhaps matches TRBD1 (6 bases). CDR1 is MNHNS and CDR2 is SASEGT in the germline V gene. The CDR3 is made up of 14 amino acids. Trimming shortened V by 6 bases and J by 1 base, and 11 bases separated the two germline ends. The CDR3 nucleotides are TGTGCCAGCAGACCCTACAGGGGCACAGATACGCAGTATTTT. Amino acids: CASRPYRGTDTQYF.

The chain carries TRBV6-5 and TRBJ2-6, with 9 positions matching TRBD1. Germline trimming cut 2 bases from V and 2 bases from J; bases unmatched to any gene: 7. CDR3 length equals 18 residues. Germline CDR1 reads MNHEY; CDR2 reads SVGAGI. The CDR3 sequence is CASSYGQGPLTGANVLTF. CDR3 coding DNA: TGTGCCAGCAGTTACGGACAGGGGCCCCTAACTGGGGCCAACGTCCTGACTTTC.

This clonotype was seen at least ten times. This rearrangement joins TRBV12-3 or TRBV12-4 to TRBJ1-1; D is undetermined. The CDR3 runs to 13 residues. Deletions cut 2 bases from V and 8 bases from J, with 12 bases between. CDR3 DNA sequence: TGTGCCAGCAGTTTACTCGGAGGGAGCGAAGCTTTCTTT. Translated, it gives CASSLLGGSEAFF.

The chain has TRBV20-1 and TRBJ2-1; tentative D call: TRBD2 (7 bases). The V gene's germline CDR1 is DFQATT and CDR2 SNEGSKA (reference sequence). CDR3 length: 14 amino acids. Between the trimmed V and J ends, which lost 4 bases and 9 bases, there was a span of 19 bases. CDR3 residues: CSATARGGLAEQFF. The CDR3 DNA follows: TGCAGTGCTACCGCTAGGGGGGGGCTCGCTGAGCAGTTCTTC.

This clonotype was counted between two and nine times. The rearrangement joins TRBV6-5 to TRBJ1-2; the match to TRBD1 covers 7 bases. The CDR3 has 15 residues. Germline loops: CDR1 MNHEY, CDR2 SVGAGI. V lost 4 bases and J lost 4; bases outside the gene matches: 9. In DNA form, the CDR3 reads TGTGCCAGCAGTTCCTCCGGGCAGGGGGGCTATGGCTACACCTTC. It codes for CASSSSGQGGYGYTF.

This clonotype has more than one count but fewer than ten. J is TRBJ1-5 and V is TRBV7-9; perhaps TRBD1 as D (6 bases). Per germline, CDR1 SEHNR and CDR2 FQNEAQ (reference sequence). There are 13 residues in the CDR3. Trimming shortened V by 3 bases and J by 6 bases, and 9 bases separated the two germline ends. The CDR3 here is CASSLGRGQPQHF. In DNA form, the CDR3 reads TGTGCCAGCAGCTTGGGCAGGGGTCAGCCCCAGCATTTT.

This chain connects TRBV24-1 to TRBJ1-5; the D gene is possibly TRBD1 (5 bases). V was shortened by 2 bases and J by 2 bases, with 18 bases between the two germline ends. This CDR3 has 18 amino acids. The germline V gene encodes CDR1 KGHDR and CDR2 SFDVKD. CDR3 nucleotides: TGTGCCACCAGTGATTCCTGGGACTCTCGTAGGGGCAATCAGCCCCAGCATTTT. It codes for CATSDSWDSRRGNQPQHF.

This clonotype was counted ten times or more. The chain uses TRBV12-3 or TRBV12-4 and TRBJ2-3; D ambiguous. Trimming took off 6 bases at V and 6 bases at J, with 19 bases between the two ends. This CDR3 has 15 amino acids. CDR3 region: CASSSGWGRADTQYF. The CDR3 nucleotides are TGTGCCAGCAGCTCCGGGTGGGGTAGGGCTGATACGCAGTATTTT.

This clonotype was picked up many times. The CDR3 reads CASSFVGDTGELFF. The DNA for the CDR3 is TGTGCCAGCAGTTTCGTCGGGGACACCGGGGAGCTGTTTTTT. The chain couples TRBV27 to TRBJ2-2; TRBD2 is a possible D gene (5 bases). V was trimmed by 3 bases and J by 3 bases, leaving 8 bases between them. The CDR3 is 14 amino acids. Germline V gives CDR1 MNHEY, CDR2 SMNVEV (reference sequence).

The chain employs TRBV5-1 and TRBJ2-2; D unclear. V lost 0 bases and J lost 3, with 12 bases in between. The CDR3 has 16 amino acids. Germline V lookup: CDR1 SGHRS, CDR2 YFSETQ. The CDR3: CASSLDSPAYTGELFF. The CDR3 nucleotides read TGCGCCAGCAGCTTGGACTCGCCAGCATACACCGGGGAGCTGTTTTTT.

This clonotype occurred many times. This chain joins TRBV7-9 and TRBJ1-3; TRBD1 matches at 8 bases. With 8 bases clipped from V and 0 bases from J, the junction kept 0 bases outside the gene matches. CDR1 and CDR2 from the germline V gene are SEHNR and FQNEAQ (reference sequence). This CDR3 is 13 amino acids long. The CDR3 nucleotides are TGTGCCAGCGGGACAGGCTCTGGAAACACCATATATTTT. This sequence encodes CASGTGSGNTIYF. Filled out from reference TRBV7-9 and TRBJ1-3, the complete variable domain reads DTGVSQNPRHKITKRGQNVTFRCDPISEHNRLYWYRQTLGQGPEFLTYFQNEAQLEKSRLLSDRFSAERPKGSFSTLEIQRTEQGDSAMYLCASGTGSGNTIYFGEGSWLTVV.

This sequence joins TRBV24-1 and TRBJ1-4; D gene uncertain. Between the trimmed V and J ends, which lost 7 bases and 8 bases, there was a span of 7 bases. The CDR3 has 11 residues. In germline, CDR1 is KGHDR, CDR2 SFDVKD. The CDR3 reads CATSDGEKLFF. The CDR3 coding sequence is TGTGCCACCAGCGACGGGGAAAAACTGTTTTTT.